The source of this TCR beta chain is a study of blood T cell repertoires in COVID-19. On the study more broadly: The origin of the acute and convalescent COVID-19 samples was the United States, Italy and Spain. Sources were T cells, B-cell-depleted T cells, or PBMCs; the material itself was cDNA or gDNA.

Per the original methods: It was from reference gene primer amplification that nucleated cell counts were estimated. Assay used: immunoSEQ multiplex PCR; TCRdb lists only in-frame clones, some missing. V and J calls and clone size are those listed in that table; D and trimming were worked out from the DNA. The sample records roughly 250,000 clones, roughly 77% being singletons. CDR3 length: 17 amino acids. V was shortened by 1 base and J by 4 bases, with 16 bases between the two germline ends. Germline CDR1 and CDR2: MGHDK and SYGVNS. This clonotype was sampled from a woman of 80 years or more with acute or convalescent COVID-19. The V and J genes are TRBV25-1 and TRBJ1-4; maybe TRBD1 (6 bases). Material: peripheral blood. The CDR3 sequence is CASSELGQGPDNEKLFF. DNA for the CDR3: TGTGCCAGCAGTGAATTGGGGCAGGGGCCAGATAATGAAAAACTGTTTTTT.